One and the same sample provided the 32 T cell receptor beta chains below, sequenced in a study of blood T cell repertoires in COVID-19. Clones were sequenced by immunoSEQ multiplex PCR, and TCRdb holds only the in-frame ones, with some missing. The table shows around 230,000 clones, with almost 85% occurring only once. Sequenced: PBMCs or T cells enriched from blood (not recorded which). These receptor sequences come from a man between 40 and 49 years old who had recovered from COVID-19.

The CDR3 protein is CASSQGAIQAPLHF. DNA for the CDR3: TGCGCCAGCAGCCAAGGAGCCATCCAGGCACCCCTCCACTTT. The gene calls are TRBV4-3 and TRBJ1-6, with D unclear. The CDR3 runs to 14 residues. Trimming shortened V by 1 base and J by 11 bases, and 12 bases separated the two germline ends. CDR1 is LGHNA, CDR2 YSLEER, per germline.

The chain employs TRBV7-9 and TRBJ2-3; TRBD2 matches 7 bases. Losses at the gene ends were 3 bases for V and 1 base for J; bases not matched to a gene: 4. The CDR3 loop spans 15 amino acids. The germline CDR1 and CDR2 sequences are SEHNR and FQNEAQ (reference sequence). The CDR3 protein is CASSFFAGGTDTQYF. In nucleotides, the CDR3 is TGTGCCAGCAGCTTCTTTGCGGGGGGCACAGATACGCAGTATTTT.

The chain carries TRBV29-1 and TRBJ1-1; D unresolved. Germline CDR1 and CDR2: SQVTM and ANQGSEA. Trimming cost V 3 bases and J 0 bases, with 8 bases left between them. The CDR3 sequence is 13 residues long. In DNA form, the CDR3 reads TGCAGCGTTGAGTATCTTCTGAACACTGAAGCTTTCTTT. It encodes CSVEYLLNTEAFF. Using reference TRBV29-1 and TRBJ1-1 for the parts outside the CDR3, the full variable domain is SAVISQKPSRDICQRGTSLTIQCQVDSQVTMMFWYRQQPGQSLTLIATANQGSEATYESGFVIDKFPISRPNLTFSTLTVSNMSPEDSSIYLCSVEYLLNTEAFFGQGTRLTVV.

Here the CDR3 reads CASSTAAFTGLNTEAFF. The DNA of the CDR3 is TGTGCCAGCAGTACGGCTGCTTTCACAGGCCTCAACACTGAAGCTTTCTTT. V and J are TRBV28 and TRBJ1-1, with D perhaps TRBD1 (5 bases). The germline V gene encodes CDR1 MDHEN and CDR2 SYDVKM. Trimming took 5 bases from V and 2 from J, leaving 21 bases between them. The CDR3 length is 17 residues. Full variable domain (outside the CDR3, taken from reference TRBV28 and TRBJ1-1): DVKVTQSSRYLVKRTGEKVFLECVQDMDHENMFWYRQDPGLGLRLIYFSYDVKMKEKGDIPEGYSVSREKKERFSLILESASTNQTSMYLCASSTAAFTGLNTEAFFGQGTRLTVV.

This chain uses TRBV4-3 with TRBJ1-2; D remains unclear. CDR1 LGHNA and CDR2 YSLEER come from the germline V gene. The CDR3 has 14 residues. V lost 3 bases, J lost 2 bases, and 10 bases lay in between. The CDR3: CASSQWAENYGYTF. The CDR3 coding sequence is TGCGCCAGCAGCCAGTGGGCCGAGAACTATGGCTACACCTTC.

This chain links TRBV2 with TRBJ1-4; D is unresolved. This CDR3 is 14 amino acids long. The germline gives CDR1 SNHLY, CDR2 FYNNEI. Trimming stripped 4 bases from V and 0 bases from J, with 6 bases between. CDR3 coding DNA: TGTGCCAGCAGTGTTCTTACAACTAATGAAAAACTGTTTTTT. It specifies CASSVLTTNEKLFF.

The J gene is TRBJ2-3, the V gene TRBV29-1, with 11 bases fitting TRBD2. V shed 5 bases, J shed 3 bases, and the junction held 10 bases outside the gene matches. The CDR3 contains 16 residues. Germline lookup yields CDR1 SQVTM and CDR2 ANQGSEA. The CDR3 protein is CSVIILGLADTDTQYF. CDR3 coding DNA: TGCAGCGTTATAATTTTGGGACTAGCGGATACAGATACGCAGTATTTT.

This rearrangement joins TRBV2 to TRBJ2-7, with 13 bases aligning to TRBD2. Losses at the gene ends were 4 bases for V and 7 bases for J; bases not matched to a gene: 1. CDR3 size: 13 residues. Germline CDR1 is SNHLY and CDR2 is FYNNEI. Written as DNA, the CDR3 is TGTGCCAGCAGTGGACTAGCGGGGGGAGAGCAGTACTTC. Amino acid sequence: CASSGLAGGEQYF. Based on the CDR3 plus reference TRBV2 and TRBJ2-7, the full variable domain is EPEVTQTPSHQVTQMGQEVILRCVPISNHLYFYWYRQILGQKVEFLVSFYNNEISEKSEIFDDQFSVERPDGSNFTLKIRSTKLEDSAMYFCASSGLAGGEQYFGPGTRLTVT.

The rearrangement joins TRBV19 to TRBJ1-4; 8 bases fit TRBD1. The germline gives CDR1 LNHDA, CDR2 SQIVND (reference sequence). V shed 9 bases, J shed 6 bases, and the junction held 6 bases outside the gene matches. This CDR3 is built from 13 residues. The CDR3 is CASGGQAHEKLFF. In DNA, the CDR3 is TGTGCCAGCGGGGGACAGGCCCATGAAAAACTGTTTTTT.

The genes are TRBV29-1 and TRBJ2-2; possibly TRBD2 for D (5 bases). The CDR3 consists of 15 residues. V dropped 4 bases and J dropped 5 bases, with 17 bases sitting between them. CDR1 and CDR2 (germline): SQVTM, ANQGSEA. This CDR3 is CSVVEGSGWTGELFF. CDR3 DNA: TGCAGCGTTGTTGAAGGGAGTGGATGGACCGGGGAGCTGTTTTTT.

The genes are TRBV5-4 and TRBJ2-5, with 9 bases matching TRBD2. Germline assignment: CDR1 SGHNT and CDR2 YYREEE (reference sequence). This CDR3 is 16 amino acids long. The junction had 8 bases not matched to a gene; V was cut back by 0 bases and J by 5 bases. The CDR3 DNA follows: TGTGCCAGCAGCTTGGGAGGCGGGGGGGCTTGGGAGACCCAGTACTTC. Translation gives CASSLGGGGAWETQYF.

The V call is TRBV5-4, the J call TRBJ2-2; 8 bases are a match to TRBD2. With V trimmed by 4 bases and J by 6 bases, 11 bases remained unmatched. CDR3 size: 16 residues. CDR1 SGHNT and CDR2 YYREEE come from the germline V gene (reference sequence). The CDR3 here is CASSADFGAGAGELFF. The CDR3 coding sequence is TGTGCCAGCAGCGCGGACTTCGGAGCGGGGGCCGGGGAGCTGTTTTTT.

V and J are TRBV5-4 and TRBJ2-7, with unresolved D. V was trimmed by 4 bases and J by 0 bases, leaving 20 bases between them. CDR3 length equals 17 residues. CDR1 is SGHNT and CDR2 is YYREEE in the germline V gene (reference sequence). The CDR3 sequence: CASSLLHSSTSSYEQYF. CDR3 bases: TGTGCCAGCAGCCTTCTACACAGCTCTACCAGCTCCTACGAGCAGTACTTC.

The rearrangement uses TRBV3-1 (or the pseudogene TRBV3-2) and TRBJ1-3; TRBD1 aligns across 8 bases. The junction had 2 bases not matched to a gene; V was cut back by 1 base and J by 3 bases. This CDR3 is 15 amino acids long. CDR1 is LGHDT, CDR2 YNNKEL, per germline (reference sequence). The chain's CDR3 is CASSQGQGIGNTIYF. The CDR3 DNA is TGTGCCAGCAGCCAAGGACAGGGGATTGGAAACACCATATATTTT.

This chain connects TRBV9 to TRBJ2-1; D gene uncertain. Trimming shortened V by 6 bases and J by 5 bases, and 12 bases separated the two germline ends. The CDR3 totals 13 residues. Germline V CDR1 and CDR2: SGDLS, YYNGEE. The CDR3 here is CASTPSLNNEQFF. The CDR3 region has the DNA TGTGCCAGCACCCCGAGCCTCAACAATGAGCAGTTCTTC.

The rearrangement links TRBV28 to TRBJ2-5; 7 nucleotides align to TRBD2. Germline V gives CDR1 MDHEN, CDR2 SYDVKM. The CDR3 runs to 14 residues. Unmatched junction bases numbered 9, after V lost 6 bases and J lost 5 bases. CDR3 in amino acids: CASSPWGGHETQYF. The CDR3 nucleotides are TGTGCCAGCAGCCCCTGGGGAGGGCATGAGACCCAGTACTTC.

This chain uses TRBV30 with TRBJ2-7; maybe TRBD2 (5 bases). The CDR3 consists of 14 residues. Germline assignment: CDR1 GTSNPN and CDR2 SVGIG (reference sequence). V gave up 2 bases and J gave up 4 bases, with 15 bases separating them. CDR3 region: CAWSQAKPGYEQYF. The DNA of the CDR3 is TGTGCCTGGAGTCAAGCTAAACCGGGGTACGAGCAGTACTTC.

J is TRBJ2-2 and V is TRBV24-1, with no clear D. CDR1 is KGHDR, CDR2 SFDVKD, per germline. The CDR3 is made up of 14 amino acids. Between the trimmed V and J ends, which lost 6 bases and 7 bases, there was a span of 14 bases. The CDR3 bases are TGTGCCACCAGTCGAGCGAGCGTAGGCGGGGAGCTGTTTTTT. Its translation: CATSRASVGGELFF.

The sample holds one count of this clone. The rearrangement uses TRBV7-2 and TRBJ2-7; 8 bases agree with TRBD1. V shed 2 bases and J 2 bases; nucleotides not matched to a gene: 5. From germline, CDR1 is SGHTA and CDR2 FQGNSA. CDR3 length: 15 amino acids. The CDR3 is CASSLQTGEAYEQYF. Written as DNA, the CDR3 is TGTGCCAGCAGCTTACAGACAGGGGAGGCCTACGAGCAGTACTTC. The whole variable domain, remainder taken from reference TRBV7-2 and TRBJ2-7, is GAGVSQSPSNKVTEKGKDVELRCDPISGHTALYWYRQSLGQGLEFLIYFQGNSAPDKSGLPSDRFSAERTGGSVSTLTIQRTQQEDSAVYLCASSLQTGEAYEQYFGPGTRLTVT.

The rearrangement links TRBV7-3 to TRBJ1-5; D is ambiguous. This CDR3 contains 13 residues. Germline CDR1 reads SGHTA; CDR2 reads FQGTGA. Trimming shortened V by 1 base and J by 8 bases, and 9 bases separated the two germline ends. The CDR3 region has the DNA TGTGCCAGCAGCTTAAATTTGCGTGAGCCCCAGCATTTT. Translation: CASSLNLREPQHF.

J is TRBJ2-7 and V is TRBV18; 12 bases match TRBD2. This CDR3 is 14 amino acids long. Germline V gene sequence: CDR1 KGHSH, CDR2 LQKENI. The V segment lost 3 bases and the J segment 5 bases; nucleotides outside the gene matches: 2. CDR3 sequence reads: CASSPTSGSHEQYF. DNA of the CDR3: TGTGCCAGCTCACCGACTAGCGGGAGTCACGAGCAGTACTTC.

The V and J genes are TRBV10-3 and TRBJ2-3; 16 bases are shared with TRBD2. CDR1 is ENHRY and CDR2 is SYGVKD in the germline V gene. The CDR3 totals 17 residues. V gave up 6 bases and J gave up 5 bases; unmatched junction bases: 8. DNA of the CDR3: TGTGCCATCAGACCGGGACTAGCGGGAGGGAAAGGAGATACGCAGTATTTT. Translating gives CAIRPGLAGGKGDTQYF.

This chain uses TRBV23-1 with TRBJ1-5; 9 bases are shared with TRBD1. TRBV23-1 is an open reading frame whose function is uncertain. V lost 7 bases, J lost 7 bases, and 8 bases stayed unmatched. The CDR3 spans 14 residues. DNA for the CDR3: TGCGCCAGCACAGGGGACAGGGTTACGCAGCCCCAGCATTTT. Its translation is CASTGDRVTQPQHF.

V usage is TRBV10-3 and J usage is TRBJ2-7, with D maybe TRBD1 (5 bases). This CDR3 is built from 15 residues. V lost 0 bases and J lost 0, with 9 bases in between. Germline V gives CDR1 ENHRY, CDR2 SYGVKD. Here the CDR3 reads CAISESDSSSYEQYF. The CDR3 bases are TGTGCCATCAGTGAGTCCGACAGCTCCTCCTACGAGCAGTACTTC.

The chain employs TRBV19 and TRBJ1-1; D is uncertain. Trimming removed 7 bases from V and 0 bases from J, with 15 bases in between. The CDR3 loop spans 15 amino acids. From germline, CDR1 is LNHDA and CDR2 SQIVND (reference sequence). CDR3: CASNHDLEVNTEAFF. Written as DNA, the CDR3 is TGTGCCAGTAATCACGACCTGGAGGTGAACACTGAAGCTTTCTTT. Full variable domain (outside the CDR3, taken from reference TRBV19 and TRBJ1-1): DGGITQSPKYLFRKEGQNVTLSCEQNLNHDAMYWYRQDPGQGLRLIYYSQIVNDFQKGDIAEGYSVSREKKESFPLTVTSAQKNPTAFYLCASNHDLEVNTEAFFGQGTRLTVV.

The chain links TRBV19 to TRBJ2-2; 9 nucleotides agree with TRBD1. The germline CDR1 and CDR2 sequences are LNHDA and SQIVND (reference sequence). Unmatched junction bases numbered 18, after V lost 7 bases and J lost 6 bases. The CDR3 extends over 18 amino acids. In nucleotides, the CDR3 is TGTGCCAGTACCCCGAGATGGAGACAGGGGGATAAGGCCGGGGAGCTGTTTTTT. It translates to CASTPRWRQGDKAGELFF.

The gene calls are TRBV28 and TRBJ2-7, with a tentative D call TRBD1 (5 bases). Trimming pared 6 bases from V and 2 bases from J, leaving 11 bases between. Germline V gene data show CDR1 as MDHEN and CDR2 as SYDVKM. This CDR3 is built from 13 residues. The CDR3 is CASRTVSAYEQYF. The CDR3 nucleotides read TGTGCCAGCAGGACAGTTTCCGCCTACGAGCAGTACTTC. Drawing the rest from reference TRBV28 and TRBJ2-7, the complete variable domain is DVKVTQSSRYLVKRTGEKVFLECVQDMDHENMFWYRQDPGLGLRLIYFSYDVKMKEKGDIPEGYSVSREKKERFSLILESASTNQTSMYLCASRTVSAYEQYFGPGTRLTVT.

V usage is TRBV28 and J usage is TRBJ2-5, with 7 bases lining up with TRBD2. This CDR3 is 13 amino acids long. V lost 8 bases, J lost 2 bases, and 5 bases stayed unmatched. The V gene's germline CDR1 is MDHEN and CDR2 SYDVKM. This CDR3 is CASRPGGQETQYF. Here the CDR3 DNA reads TGTGCCAGCCGGCCCGGGGGGCAAGAGACCCAGTACTTC.

The genes are TRBV5-6 and TRBJ2-3; D may be TRBD1 (6 bases). Trimming left V 4 bases short and J 6 bases short, with 21 bases between. In germline, CDR1 is SGHDT, CDR2 YYEEEE. The CDR3 is made up of 16 amino acids. DNA of the CDR3: TGTGCCAGCAGCGTCCGGGACACCCCATTTTTCGATACGCAGTATTTT. It yields the protein CASSVRDTPFFDTQYF.

The V call is TRBV30, the J call TRBJ2-7; TRBD2 matches 11 bases. Trimming at V came to 3 bases and at J to 1 base, leaving 2 bases not matched to a gene. Germline loops: CDR1 GTSNPN, CDR2 SVGIG (reference sequence). The CDR3 has 14 residues. The CDR3 sequence is CAWRASGRSYEQYF. DNA of the CDR3: TGTGCCTGGAGGGCTAGCGGGAGGTCCTACGAGCAGTACTTC.

This chain uses TRBV6-4 with TRBJ2-2, with D possibly TRBD1 on 5 matching bases. Germline CDR1 and CDR2: MRHNA and SNTAGT. The germline V and J ends were trimmed by 4 bases and 5 bases, with 8 bases remaining between them. This CDR3 has 13 residues. CDR3 coding DNA: TGTGCCAGCAGTGGGACAAAGACCGGGGAGCTGTTTTTT. It translates to CASSGTKTGELFF.

This sequence joins TRBV3-1 (or the pseudogene TRBV3-2) and TRBJ2-7; TRBD1 matches 10 bases. The CDR3 extends over 16 amino acids. In germline, CDR1 is LGHDT, CDR2 YNNKEL (reference sequence). After removal of 5 bases from V and 1 base from J, the junction contained 8 bases not matched to a gene. CDR3 nucleotides: TGTGCCAGCAGCTATGGCCGGGACAGGGGATCCTACGAGCAGTACTTC. Residues: CASSYGRDRGSYEQYF.